This is a list of T cell receptor beta chains from one sample in a study of Graves' ophthalmopathy and Graves' hyperthyroidism. From the multiplex PCR reads, TCRdb called clonotypes with MiXCR, one entry per CDR3 protein. In the table there are around 1.1 million distinct CDR3 sequences, about two fifths of which are singletons. Specimen: peripheral blood or thyroid tissue (not recorded which). All receptors derive from an adult man with Graves' hyperthyroidism. Both conserved end residues are part of each CDR3. Each record gives: clone size, D gene, V gene, J gene, CDR3 protein, CDR3 DNA. The D gene is left open where the match is weak. Not all rows give a size; the values are once, few, many and, for expanded clones, a class.

abundance: .; d_gene: .; v_gene: TRBV10-2; j_gene: TRBJ2-7; CDR3aa: CASSASWGPGEQYF; CDR3nt: TGCGCCAGCAGTGCCAGTTGGGGGCCAGGCGAGCAGTACTTC
abundance: many; d_gene: TRBD1; v_gene: TRBV20-1; j_gene: TRBJ2-5; CDR3aa: CSATGQGAMETQYF; CDR3nt: TGCAGTGCAACGGGACAGGGGGCAATGGAGACCCAGTACTTC
abundance: many; d_gene: .; v_gene: TRBV5-8; j_gene: TRBJ2-5; CDR3aa: CASSRWQETQYF; CDR3nt: TGTGCCAGCAGCCGATGGCAAGAGACCCAGTACTTC
abundance: .; d_gene: .; v_gene: TRBV19; j_gene: TRBJ2-7; CDR3aa: CASRTQGRIVYEQYF; CDR3nt: TGTGCCAGTAGAACACAGGGTCGGATCGTATACGAGCAGTACTTC
abundance: few; d_gene: .; v_gene: TRBV7-2; j_gene: TRBJ2-7; CDR3aa: CAASPTSGGEQYF; CDR3nt: TGTGCCGCCTCTCCCACATCAGGGGGGGAGCAGTACTTC
abundance: .; d_gene: TRBD1; v_gene: TRBV6-5; j_gene: TRBJ1-5; CDR3aa: CASSSTGTGAKPQHF; CDR3nt: TGTGCCAGCAGTTCAACCGGGACAGGGGCGAAGCCCCAGCATTTT
abundance: few; d_gene: TRBD1; v_gene: TRBV7-9; j_gene: TRBJ1-6; CDR3aa: CASSLRQGAPGDSPLHF; CDR3nt: TGTGCCAGCAGCCTCCGACAGGGGGCGCCGGGGGATTCACCCCTCCACTTT
abundance: many; d_gene: .; v_gene: TRBV9; j_gene: TRBJ2-7; CDR3aa: CASSVAASASYEQYF; CDR3nt: TGTGCCAGCAGCGTAGCAGCTAGCGCCTCCTACGAGCAGTACTTC
abundance: .; d_gene: .; v_gene: TRBV30; j_gene: TRBJ2-7; CDR3aa: CAWSPKGLNSVRQYF; CDR3nt: TGTGCCTGGAGCCCCAAGGGACTCAACAGCGTCCGTCAGTACTTC
abundance: .; d_gene: TRBD1; v_gene: TRBV6-2/TRBV6-3; j_gene: TRBJ1-2; CDR3aa: CASNQGQGGGYTF; CDR3nt: TGTGCCAGCAACCAGGGACAGGGAGGTGGCTACACCTTC
abundance: .; d_gene: TRBD1; v_gene: TRBV10-2; j_gene: TRBJ1-1; CDR3aa: CASSESRWAGGSTEAFF; CDR3nt: TGCGCCAGCAGTGAGTCGCGGTGGGCAGGGGGTTCCACTGAAGCTTTCTTT
abundance: .; d_gene: .; v_gene: TRBV7-9; j_gene: TRBJ2-7; CDR3aa: CASSQKQDTSYEQYF; CDR3nt: TGTGCCAGCAGCCAAAAACAGGATACTTCCTACGAGCAGTACTTC
abundance: many; d_gene: .; v_gene: TRBV7-2; j_gene: TRBJ2-5; CDR3aa: CASSLGGDRQETQYF; CDR3nt: TGTGCCAGCAGCTTAGGGGGGGACAGACAAGAGACCCAGTACTTC
abundance: many; d_gene: .; v_gene: TRBV5-8; j_gene: TRBJ1-2; CDR3aa: CASTEEPGNYGYTF; CDR3nt: TGTGCCAGCACCGAAGAACCCGGGAACTATGGCTACACCTTC
abundance: .; d_gene: .; v_gene: TRBV11-2; j_gene: TRBJ2-5; CDR3aa: CASSFNGFQETQYF; CDR3nt: TGTGCCAGCAGCTTCAACGGGTTTCAGGAGACCCAGTACTTC
abundance: many; d_gene: TRBD1; v_gene: TRBV19; j_gene: TRBJ1-2; CDR3aa: CASSNTGVYGYTF; CDR3nt: TGTGCCAGTAGTAACACAGGGGTGTATGGCTACACCTTC
abundance: many; d_gene: .; v_gene: TRBV20-1; j_gene: TRBJ1-4; CDR3aa: CSARDIGGSNEKLFF; CDR3nt: TGCAGTGCTAGGGATATCGGGGGCTCTAATGAAAAACTGTTTTTT
abundance: .; d_gene: .; v_gene: TRBV15; j_gene: TRBJ1-1; CDR3aa: CATSSDGLSPEAFF; CDR3nt: TGTGCCACCAGCAGTGATGGGTTGTCGCCTGAAGCTTTCTTT
abundance: many; d_gene: .; v_gene: TRBV15; j_gene: TRBJ1-1; CDR3aa: CASGTGRVSTEAFF; CDR3nt: TGTGCCTCCGGCACCGGCAGGGTGAGCACTGAAGCTTTCTTT
abundance: many; d_gene: .; v_gene: TRBV18; j_gene: TRBJ1-2; CDR3aa: CASSPDVVGYTF; CDR3nt: TGTGCCAGCTCACCGGACGTAGTAGGCTACACCTTC
abundance: .; d_gene: .; v_gene: TRBV29-1; j_gene: TRBJ1-2; CDR3aa: CSQVIQARNYGYTF; CDR3nt: TGCAGCCAAGTAATACAGGCCAGGAACTATGGCTACACCTTC
abundance: .; d_gene: TRBD1; v_gene: TRBV15; j_gene: TRBJ2-7; CDR3aa: CATSAGTGPFEQYF; CDR3nt: TGTGCCACCAGCGCCGGGACAGGCCCCTTCGAGCAGTACTTC
abundance: many; d_gene: .; v_gene: TRBV6-5; j_gene: TRBJ2-5; CDR3aa: CASMETQTQYF; CDR3nt: TGTGCCAGCATGGAAACCCAGACCCAGTACTTC
abundance: many; d_gene: .; v_gene: TRBV7-9; j_gene: TRBJ1-1; CDR3aa: CASSLASGGSEAFF; CDR3nt: TGTGCCAGCAGCTTAGCTTCCGGAGGGTCTGAAGCTTTCTTT
abundance: .; d_gene: .; v_gene: TRBV15; j_gene: TRBJ2-3; CDR3aa: CATSSVRAGDTQYF; CDR3nt: TGTGCCACCAGCAGTGTTAGAGCCGGGGATACGCAGTATTTT
abundance: few; d_gene: .; v_gene: TRBV10-3; j_gene: TRBJ2-2; CDR3aa: CASSHRLNEQARTGELFF; CDR3nt: TGTGCCAGCAGTCACCGACTCAACGAGCAAGCTCGCACCGGGGAGCTGTTTTTT
abundance: .; d_gene: .; v_gene: TRBV2; j_gene: TRBJ1-5; CDR3aa: CAERGNQPQHF; CDR3nt: TGTGCCGAACGTGGAAATCAGCCCCAGCATTTT